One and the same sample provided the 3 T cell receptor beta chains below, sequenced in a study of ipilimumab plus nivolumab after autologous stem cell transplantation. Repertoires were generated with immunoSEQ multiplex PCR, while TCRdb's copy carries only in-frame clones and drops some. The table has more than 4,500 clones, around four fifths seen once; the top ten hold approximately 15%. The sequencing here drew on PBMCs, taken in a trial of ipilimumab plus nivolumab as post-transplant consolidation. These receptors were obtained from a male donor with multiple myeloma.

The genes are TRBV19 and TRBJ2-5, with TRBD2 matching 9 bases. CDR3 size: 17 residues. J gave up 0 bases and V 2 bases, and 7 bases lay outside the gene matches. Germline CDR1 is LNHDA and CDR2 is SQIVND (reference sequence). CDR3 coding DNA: TGTGCCAGTAGTATAAGAAGCGGGGGGACAAACCAAGAGACCCAGTACTTC. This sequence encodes CASSIRSGGTNQETQYF.

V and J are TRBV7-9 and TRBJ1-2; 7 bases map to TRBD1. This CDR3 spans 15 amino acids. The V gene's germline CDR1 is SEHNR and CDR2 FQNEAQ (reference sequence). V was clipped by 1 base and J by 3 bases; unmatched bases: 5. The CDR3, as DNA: TGTGCCAGCAGCTTAGGTTCACAGGGGTACTATGGCTACACCTTC. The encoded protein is CASSLGSQGYYGYTF.

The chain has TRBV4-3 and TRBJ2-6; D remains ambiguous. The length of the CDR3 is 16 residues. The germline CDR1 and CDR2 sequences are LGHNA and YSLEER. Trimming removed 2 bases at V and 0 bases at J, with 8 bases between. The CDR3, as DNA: TGCGCCAGCAGCCAAATTAGCTACTCTGGGGCCAACGTCCTGACTTTC. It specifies CASSQISYSGANVLTF.